The source of this T cell receptor beta chain is a study of beta chain features in type 1 diabetes. Study details: Patients did not differ from healthy donors in age, gender or cell yield. Summed over all samples, the examined sorted cells came to 85 million to 130 million. Study-level findings and limits: TCRB CDR3s were moderately but significantly shorter in Type 1 diabetes patients in all four CD4+ subsets.

The authors reverse transcribed all of the isolated RNA, so sequencing captured expressed TCRB transcripts. Profiling relied on immunoSEQ multiplex PCR, and the TCRdb table lists in-frame clones only, not all of them. The sample holds a few hundred thousand clones; about 24% are singletons and the top ten take about 0.012%. Points on this clone: The antigen is not known.

V was clipped by 5 bases and J by 7 bases; unmatched bases: 8. CDR1 SQVTM and CDR2 ANQGSEA come from the germline V gene. The length of the CDR3 is 13 residues. The origin of this receptor is a woman aged 25 to 39 with type 1 diabetes. The sequencing input was naive CD4+ T cells from blood. The chain joins TRBV29-1 to TRBJ1-5, with TRBD1 matching 7 bases. The CDR3 DNA reads as TGCAGCGTTCTAAACGGAGGGGGCCAGCCCCAGCATTTT. Translating gives CSVLNGGGQPQHF.